This entry lists 19 T cell receptor beta chains sequenced from one sample in a study of shared clonotypes between healthy human individuals. Generated by immunoSEQ multiplex PCR, the TCRdb table keeps only in-frame clones and is missing some. Of about 490,000 clones detected, about 80% appear once; the ten largest clones hold around 12%. The sequenced material came from PBMCs. The receptor set was obtained from a woman in her thirties or forties in good health. Some clones in this sample may be carry-over from other donors' samples.

The table lists this clone with a count of one. The chain joins TRBV4-2 to TRBJ2-7; no firm D call. The V end was cut by 2 bases, the J end by 0 bases, with 5 bases between. The germline V gene encodes CDR1 LGHNA and CDR2 YNFKEQ. This CDR3 comprises 13 residues. CDR3 amino acids: CASSQRPSYEQYF. DNA for the CDR3: TGTGCCAGCAGCCAACGACCCTCCTACGAGCAGTACTTC.

V gene TRBV28 combines with J gene TRBJ2-1, with 7 bases identical to TRBD1. From germline, CDR1 is MDHEN and CDR2 SYDVKM. Trimming removed 6 bases from V and 3 bases from J; junction bases left unmatched: 8. The CDR3 has 15 amino acids. CDR3 in amino acids: CASSRGQVHYNEQFF. CDR3 coding DNA: TGTGCCAGCAGCCGAGGACAGGTCCACTACAATGAGCAGTTCTTC.

This sequence joins TRBV28 and TRBJ2-7; 7 positions match TRBD2. Germline lookup yields CDR1 MDHEN and CDR2 SYDVKM. V dropped 6 bases and J dropped 0; count of bases not matched to a gene: 8. This CDR3 has 15 amino acids. The DNA of the CDR3 is TGTGCCAGCAGCCCAATAGCGGGTAGCTCCTACGAGCAGTACTTC. Translation: CASSPIAGSSYEQYF.

The genes are TRBV25-1 and TRBJ1-2; 7 bases fit TRBD1. V lost 3 bases, J lost 8 bases, and 6 bases stayed unmatched. The CDR3 spans 13 residues. Germline CDR1 is MGHDK and CDR2 is SYGVNS. This chain's CDR3 is CASSDMTGRGYTF. The CDR3 DNA is TGTGCCAGCAGTGACATGACAGGGAGAGGCTACACCTTC.

This chain joins TRBV28 and TRBJ2-7; D is possibly TRBD2 (6 bases). Deletions cut 2 bases from V and 0 bases from J, with 14 bases between. The CDR3 totals 16 residues. The germline CDR1 and CDR2 sequences are MDHEN and SYDVKM. This CDR3 is CASSLTYLASSYEQYF. DNA of the CDR3: TGTGCCAGCAGTTTAACGTATCTAGCGTCCTCCTACGAGCAGTACTTC.

This clone was observed once. The rearrangement joins TRBV10-3 to TRBJ2-3, with D perhaps matching TRBD2 (6 bases). V lost 5 bases, J lost 2 bases, and 11 bases lay in between. The CDR3 consists of 14 residues. Germline V gene sequence: CDR1 ENHRY, CDR2 SYGVKD. CDR3 DNA: TGTGCCATCAGTTCTGGAGGGCACACAGATACGCAGTATTTT. Protein product: CAISSGGHTDTQYF.

The chain has TRBV18 and TRBJ1-3; D perhaps matches TRBD1 (5 bases). Trimming left V 2 bases short and J 3 bases short, with 8 bases between. The CDR3 has 14 amino acids. Per the germline V gene, CDR1 is KGHSH and CDR2 is LQKENI. The CDR3 region is CASSPGAVGNTIYF. For the CDR3, the DNA is TGTGCCAGCTCACCAGGGGCAGTTGGAAACACCATATATTTT.

V gene TRBV4-3 combines with J gene TRBJ2-1, with TRBD2 matching 7 bases. In germline, CDR1 is LGHNA, CDR2 YSLEER. V lost 1 base and J lost 8; bases outside the gene matches: 5. The CDR3 contains 14 residues. Here the CDR3 reads CASSQALGGDEQFF. The DNA for the CDR3 is TGCGCCAGCAGCCAAGCCCTGGGGGGGGATGAGCAGTTCTTC.

Many counts were recorded for this clone. The rearrangement links TRBV30 to TRBJ1-1, with a weak D call TRBD1 (6 bases). Between the trimmed V and J ends, which lost 2 bases and 0 bases, there was a span of 19 bases. The CDR3 has 17 amino acids. Germline CDR1 and CDR2: GTSNPN and SVGIG (reference sequence). The CDR3 sequence: CAWSPPGANSMNTEAFF. The CDR3 region has the DNA TGTGCCTGGAGTCCCCCAGGGGCCAACTCCATGAACACTGAAGCTTTCTTT.

This chain links TRBV11-1 with TRBJ2-7, with D tentatively TRBD2 (5 bases). The CDR3 length is 16 residues. V was pared by 1 base and J by 0 bases, with 13 bases between. CDR1 and CDR2 (germline): SGHAT, FQDESV (reference sequence). CDR3 sequence (DNA): TGTGCCAGCAGCTTAGAAGCCGGGGAGATCTCCTACGAGCAGTACTTC. This gives the protein CASSLEAGEISYEQYF.

In this sample, this clone turned up once. This rearrangement joins TRBV15 to TRBJ2-3, with a possible D match to TRBD1 (6 bases). Germline lookup yields CDR1 LNHNV and CDR2 YYDKDF (reference sequence). The V end was cut by 4 bases, the J end by 4 bases, with 12 bases between. The CDR3 has 14 amino acids. The CDR3 reads CATSTLRGPDTQYF. In nucleotides, the CDR3 is TGTGCCACCAGCACCCTCAGGGGTCCAGATACGCAGTATTTT. The whole variable domain, remainder taken from reference TRBV15 and TRBJ2-3, is DAMVIQNPRYQVTQFGKPVTLSCSQTLNHNVMYWYQQKSSQAPKLLFHYYDKDFNNEADTPDNFQSRRPNTSFCFLDIRSPGLGDTAMYLCATSTLRGPDTQYFGPGTRLTVL.

The rearrangement joins TRBV19 to TRBJ1-2; unclear D gene. The germline V and J ends were trimmed by 11 bases and 5 bases, with 15 bases remaining between them. From germline, CDR1 is LNHDA and CDR2 SQIVND (reference sequence). This CDR3 is 12 amino acids long. CDR3 nucleotides: TGTGCCTCATCACCCGACGGGTATGGCTACACCTTC. It specifies CASSPDGYGYTF.

This chain joins TRBV5-1 and TRBJ2-2; 9 positions agree with TRBD2. This CDR3 is 16 amino acids long. V was pared by 1 base and J by 4 bases, with 5 bases of the junction left unmatched. Germline lookup yields CDR1 SGHRS and CDR2 YFSETQ. This CDR3 reads CASSLSLAGITGELFF. CDR3 DNA sequence: TGCGCCAGCAGCTTGTCGCTAGCGGGAATCACCGGGGAGCTGTTTTTT.

The chain combines TRBV7-2 with TRBJ2-7, with a tentative D call TRBD2 (6 bases). Trimming took 6 bases from V and 6 from J, leaving 18 bases between them. The CDR3 extends over 14 amino acids. Looked up from germline, CDR1 is SGHTA and CDR2 is FQGNSA. The CDR3 sequence: CASSQPGGTVEQYF. The CDR3 DNA is TGTGCCAGCAGTCAACCCGGCGGGACGGTCGAGCAGTACTTC.

The rearrangement joins TRBV28 to TRBJ2-7; D unresolved. The CDR3 is 13 amino acids. V shed 4 bases and J shed 2 bases, with 9 bases lying between them. Per the germline V gene, CDR1 is MDHEN and CDR2 is SYDVKM. The CDR3 DNA follows: TGTGCCAGCAGTTCGGCTTCTCCCTACGAGCAGTACTTC. This gives the protein CASSSASPYEQYF. Variable domain in full (rest from reference TRBV28 and TRBJ2-7): DVKVTQSSRYLVKRTGEKVFLECVQDMDHENMFWYRQDPGLGLRLIYFSYDVKMKEKGDIPEGYSVSREKKERFSLILESASTNQTSMYLCASSSASPYEQYFGPGTRLTVT.

The CDR3 nucleotides read TGTGCCAGCAGCTTGGGGACTTCTAGGGAGTACTTC. This encodes CASSLGTSREYF. This sequence joins TRBV5-4 and TRBJ2-7; perhaps TRBD2 as D (5 bases). The CDR3 is made up of 12 amino acids. Germline CDR1 reads SGHNT; CDR2 reads YYREEE (reference sequence). The germline V and J ends were trimmed by 0 bases and 11 bases, with 12 bases remaining between them. The whole variable domain, filled in from reference TRBV5-4 and TRBJ2-7, reads ETGVTQSPTHLIKTRGQQVTLRCSSQSGHNTVSWYQQALGQGPQFIFQYYREEENGRGNFPPRFSGLQFPNYSSELNVNALELDDSALYLCASSLGTSREYFGPGTRLTVT.

This clone showed up just a few times. The chain joins TRBV7-2 to TRBJ2-7; TRBD2 aligns across 14 bases. The CDR3 is 15 residues long. Germline assignment: CDR1 SGHTA and CDR2 FQGNSA. J gave up 4 bases and V 7 bases, and 6 bases lay outside the gene matches. The CDR3 reads CASKEGLAGEYEQYF. The CDR3 bases are TGTGCCAGCAAAGAGGGACTAGCGGGAGAGTACGAGCAGTACTTC.

The gene calls are TRBV5-1 and TRBJ2-1; a weak D match, TRBD1 (5 bases). V lost 2 bases to trimming and J lost 5 bases, with 11 bases between them. Germline V gives CDR1 SGHRS, CDR2 YFSETQ. The CDR3 is 14 amino acids. Here the CDR3 DNA reads TGCGCCAGCAGCTTCCAGACAGCACACAATGAGCAGTTCTTC. Residues: CASSFQTAHNEQFF.

In its sample, this clone was seen once. The chain couples TRBV6-1 to TRBJ2-3, with D perhaps given as TRBD1 or TRBD2 (5 bases each). CDR1 and CDR2 from the germline V gene are MNHNS and SASEGT. Between the trimmed V and J ends, which lost 5 bases and 0 bases, there was a span of 12 bases. This CDR3 contains 15 residues. For the CDR3, the DNA is TGTGCCAGCAGTTGGGACCACTATAGCACAGATACGCAGTATTTT. Its translation: CASSWDHYSTDTQYF.